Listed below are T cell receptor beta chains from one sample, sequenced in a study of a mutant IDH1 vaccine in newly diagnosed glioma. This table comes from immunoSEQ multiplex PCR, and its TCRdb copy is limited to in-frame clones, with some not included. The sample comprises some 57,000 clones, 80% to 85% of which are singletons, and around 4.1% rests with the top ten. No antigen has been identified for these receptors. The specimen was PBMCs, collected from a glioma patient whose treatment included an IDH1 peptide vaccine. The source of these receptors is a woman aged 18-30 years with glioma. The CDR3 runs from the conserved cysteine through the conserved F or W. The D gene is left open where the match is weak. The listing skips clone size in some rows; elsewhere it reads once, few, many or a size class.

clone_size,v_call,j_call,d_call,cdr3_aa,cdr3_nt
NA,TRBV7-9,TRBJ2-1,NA,CASSFDEGNEQFF,TGTGCCAGCAGCTTCGACGAGGGGAATGAGCAGTTCTTC
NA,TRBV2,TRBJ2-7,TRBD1,CASSLGQGADEQYF,TGTGCCAGCAGCCTCGGACAGGGGGCGGACGAGCAGTACTTC
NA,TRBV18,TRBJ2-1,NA,CASSPPRGGMDEQFF,TGTGCCAGCTCACCCCCGAGAGGAGGGATGGATGAGCAGTTCTTC
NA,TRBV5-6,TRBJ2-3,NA,CASNLLGTDTQYF,TGTGCCAGCAACCTACTAGGCACAGATACGCAGTATTTT
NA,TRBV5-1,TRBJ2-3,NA,CASSPRGADTDTQYF,TGCGCCAGCAGTCCAAGGGGGGCCGACACAGATACGCAGTATTTT
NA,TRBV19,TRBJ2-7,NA,CASTGYGYEQYF,TGTGCCAGTACCGGTTATGGCTACGAGCAGTACTTC
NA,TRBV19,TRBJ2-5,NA,CASSQDIQETQYF,TGTGCCAGTAGTCAGGACATCCAAGAGACCCAGTACTTC
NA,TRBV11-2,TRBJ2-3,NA,CASTPGPQAPDTQYF,TGTGCCAGCACGCCGGGCCCCCAGGCCCCAGATACGCAGTATTTT
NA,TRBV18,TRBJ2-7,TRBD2,CASSPGGSYEQYF,TGTGCCAGCTCACCGGGAGGGTCCTACGAGCAGTACTTC
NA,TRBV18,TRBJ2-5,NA,CASSSQVYQETQYF,TGTGCCAGCTCTTCCCAGGTGTACCAAGAGACCCAGTACTTC
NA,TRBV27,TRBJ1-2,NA,CASSLGGPNSYGYTF,TGTGCCAGCAGTTTAGGGGGGCCCAACTCCTATGGCTACACCTTC
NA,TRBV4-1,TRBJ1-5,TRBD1,CASSHAGGGNQPQHF,TGCGCCAGCAGCCATGCAGGGGGTGGCAATCAGCCCCAGCATTTT
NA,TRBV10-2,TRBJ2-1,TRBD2,CASSPGLAAFREQFF,TGCGCCAGCTCACCGGGACTAGCGGCCTTCAGGGAGCAGTTCTTC
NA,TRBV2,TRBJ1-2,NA,CASSVDGYYGYTF,TGTGCCAGCAGTGTGGACGGCTACTATGGCTACACCTTC
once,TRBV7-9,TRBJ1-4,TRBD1,CASSLDRGVANEKLFF,TGTGCCAGCAGCTTGGACAGGGGAGTTGCTAATGAAAAACTGTTTTTT
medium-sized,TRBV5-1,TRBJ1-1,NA,CASSLGRIMNTEAFF,TGCGCCAGCAGCCTTGGGAGGATTATGAACACTGAAGCTTTCTTT
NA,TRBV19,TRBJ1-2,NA,CASSAGRVYGYTF,TGTGCCAGTAGTGCCGGCAGGGTCTATGGCTACACCTTC
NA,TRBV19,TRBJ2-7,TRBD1,CASSSIGTGYEQYF,TGTGCCAGTAGTTCGATCGGGACAGGCTACGAGCAGTACTTC
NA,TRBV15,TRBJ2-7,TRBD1,CATSSDGPGQGGFEQYF,TGTGCCACCAGCAGCGATGGACCGGGACAGGGGGGATTCGAGCAGTACTTC
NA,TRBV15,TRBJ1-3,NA,CATSRDFENPAGNTIYF,TGTGCCACCAGCAGAGATTTTGAAAACCCCGCGGGAAACACCATATATTTT
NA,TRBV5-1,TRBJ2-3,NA,CASSPHMGTDTQYF,TGCGCCAGCAGCCCACACATGGGGACAGATACGCAGTATTTT
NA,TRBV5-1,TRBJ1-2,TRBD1,CASSLAQPGTGESDGYTF,TGCGCCAGCAGCTTGGCGCAACCCGGGACAGGGGAAAGTGATGGCTACACCTTC
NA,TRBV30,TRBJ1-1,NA,CAWSEWAGDTEAFF,TGTGCCTGGAGTGAGTGGGCCGGGGACACTGAAGCTTTCTTT
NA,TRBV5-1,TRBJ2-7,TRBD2,CASSLRASGVREQYF,TGCGCCAGCAGCTTAAGGGCTAGCGGGGTCCGCGAGCAGTACTTC
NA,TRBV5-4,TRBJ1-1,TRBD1,CASSLVRIQGGTEAFF,TGTGCCAGCAGCTTGGTCCGTATACAGGGGGGGACTGAAGCTTTCTTT
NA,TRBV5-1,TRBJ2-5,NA,CASSLDTAGGETQYF,TGCGCCAGCAGCTTGGATACGGCAGGAGGAGAGACCCAGTACTTC
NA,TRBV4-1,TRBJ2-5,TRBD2,CASKRLAGGQETQYF,TGCGCCAGCAAAAGGCTAGCGGGGGGGCAAGAGACCCAGTACTTC
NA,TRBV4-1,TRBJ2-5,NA,CASSQESSGYRAQYF,TGCGCCAGCAGCCAAGAGTCTAGCGGTTACAGGGCCCAGTACTTC
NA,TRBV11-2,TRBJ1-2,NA,CASSSLKGPNYGYTF,TGTGCCAGCAGCTCTTTAAAGGGGCCTAACTATGGCTACACCTTC
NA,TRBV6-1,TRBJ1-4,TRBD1,CASTWGQVSEKLFF,TGTGCCAGCACTTGGGGACAGGTTTCGGAAAAACTGTTTTTT
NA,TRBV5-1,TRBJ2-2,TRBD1,CASDNRTGRTGELFF,TGCGCCAGCGATAATCGGACAGGGAGGACCGGGGAGCTGTTTTTT
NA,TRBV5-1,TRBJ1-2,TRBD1,CASTLKAGGGGYTF,TGCGCCAGCACCTTGAAGGCAGGGGGAGGGGGCTACACCTTC
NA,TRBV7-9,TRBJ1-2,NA,CASSLVAADYGYTF,TGTGCCAGCAGCTTAGTGGCGGCGGACTATGGCTACACCTTC
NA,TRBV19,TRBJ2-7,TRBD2,CASSVTSGASYEQYF,TGTGCCAGTAGTGTGACTAGCGGGGCGTCCTACGAGCAGTACTTC
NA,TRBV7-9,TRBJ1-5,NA,CASSLLGSNQPQHF,TGTGCCAGCAGCTTATTGGGAAGCAATCAGCCCCAGCATTTT
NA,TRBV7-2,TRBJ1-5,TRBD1,CASSPRDRGSPRNQPQHF,TGTGCCAGCAGCCCCCGAGACAGGGGTTCCCCCCGCAATCAGCCCCAGCATTTT
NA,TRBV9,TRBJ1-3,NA,CASSVGTVGNTIYF,TGTGCCAGCAGCGTGGGGACCGTTGGAAACACCATATATTTT
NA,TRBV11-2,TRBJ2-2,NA,CASIEMGVTGELFF,TGTGCCAGCATCGAAATGGGGGTCACCGGGGAGCTGTTTTTT
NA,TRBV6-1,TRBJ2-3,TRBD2,CASTSGRGSTDTQYF,TGTGCCAGTACAAGCGGGAGGGGCAGCACAGATACGCAGTATTTT
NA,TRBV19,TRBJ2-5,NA,CASSSRRGVQETQYF,TGTGCCAGTAGTAGCCGACGGGGCGTACAAGAGACCCAGTACTTC
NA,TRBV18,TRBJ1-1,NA,CASSPPSRGNTEAFF,TGTGCCAGCTCACCACCGAGCAGGGGGAACACTGAAGCTTTCTTT
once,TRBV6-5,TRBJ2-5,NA,CASSMDGKETQYF,TGTGCCAGCAGTATGGACGGGAAAGAGACCCAGTACTTC
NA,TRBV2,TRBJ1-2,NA,CASMGGIGHYGYTF,TGTGCCAGCATGGGGGGTATAGGGCACTATGGCTACACCTTC
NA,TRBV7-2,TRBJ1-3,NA,CASSYRADTIYF,TGTGCCAGCAGCTACAGGGCGGACACCATATATTTT
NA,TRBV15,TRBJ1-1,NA,CATSRDGNMNTEAFF,TGTGCCACCAGCAGAGATGGGAATATGAACACTGAAGCTTTCTTT
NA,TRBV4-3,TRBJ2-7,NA,CASSQGYGTYEQYF,TGCGCCAGCAGCCAAGGATACGGAACCTACGAGCAGTACTTC
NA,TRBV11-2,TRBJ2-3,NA,CASSSSADRSTDTQYF,TGTGCCAGCAGCTCATCTGCCGACAGAAGCACAGATACGCAGTATTTT
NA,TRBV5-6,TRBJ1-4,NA,CASSLKTVDNEKLFF,TGTGCCAGCAGCTTGAAAACCGTTGATAATGAAAAACTGTTTTTT
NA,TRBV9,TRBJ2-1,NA,CASSLGHLNEQFF,TGTGCCAGCAGCCTGGGACACCTCAATGAGCAGTTCTTC
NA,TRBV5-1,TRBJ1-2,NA,CASSITDSGGYTF,TGCGCCAGCAGCATTACAGATTCGGGTGGCTACACCTTC
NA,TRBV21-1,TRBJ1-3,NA,CASSKGSSGNTIYF,TGTGCCAGCAGCAAGGGCAGCTCTGGAAACACCATATATTTT